This T cell receptor beta chain was observed in a study of type 1 and type 2 diabetes patients. Across the whole study: T cells were magnetically sorted from PBMCs as CD4+ or CD8+ subsets.

Whole-study results and caveats: Type 2 diabetes and control V and J usage correlated highly, approximately 0.97.

The CDR3 is made up of 15 amino acids. Germline V gene sequence: CDR1 LGHNA, CDR2 YNFKEQ. The V gene lost 6 bases and the J gene lost 9 bases, with 21 bases spanning the gap. The PCR template was genomic DNA. A primer set of 30 forward and 13 reverse primers amplified the CDR3. TCRdb reprocessed the multiplex PCR reads with MiXCR, giving one entry per CDR3 protein. The table lists under 300,000 distinct CDR3 sequences, more than 45% of them singletons. This clonotype was observed once. Its antigen is currently unknown. This chain joins TRBV4-2 and TRBJ2-1; D might be TRBD1 (5 bases). The source is a young man with type 2 diabetes. Specimen: peripheral blood mononuclear cells (PBMCs). The CDR3 DNA follows: TGTGCCAGCAGGGACCGACAGTTTGATCCCGCTGAGCAGTTCTTC. Its protein is CASRDRQFDPAEQFF.